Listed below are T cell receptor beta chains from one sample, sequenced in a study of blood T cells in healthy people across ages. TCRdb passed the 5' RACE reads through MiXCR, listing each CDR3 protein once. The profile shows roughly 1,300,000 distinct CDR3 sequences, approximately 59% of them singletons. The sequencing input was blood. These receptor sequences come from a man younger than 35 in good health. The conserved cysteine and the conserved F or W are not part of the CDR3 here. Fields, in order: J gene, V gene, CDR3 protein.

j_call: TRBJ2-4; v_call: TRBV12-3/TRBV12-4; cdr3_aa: ASSSSVSSYEQY
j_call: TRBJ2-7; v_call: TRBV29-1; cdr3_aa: SVVGTELRRQY
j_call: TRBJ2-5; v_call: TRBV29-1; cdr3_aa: SVEAGGQGVINEQY
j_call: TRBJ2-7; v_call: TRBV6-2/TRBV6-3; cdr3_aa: ASSYSGGDSYEQY
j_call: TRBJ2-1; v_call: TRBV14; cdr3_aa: ASSQIFMEEGYNEQF
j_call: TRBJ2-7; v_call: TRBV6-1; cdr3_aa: ASSRGLAGESSVSEQY
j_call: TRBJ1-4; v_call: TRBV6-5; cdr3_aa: ASSLGGHEEKLF
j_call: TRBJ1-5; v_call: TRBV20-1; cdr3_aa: SAFPPGHPSNQPQH
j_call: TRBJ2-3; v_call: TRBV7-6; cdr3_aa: ASSLTRGGVLNTQY
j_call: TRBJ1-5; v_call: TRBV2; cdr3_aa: ASSRDNSNQPQH
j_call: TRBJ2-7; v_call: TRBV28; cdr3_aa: ATTRQGAPYEQY
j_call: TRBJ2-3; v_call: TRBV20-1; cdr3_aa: SAVDGGQSTDTQY
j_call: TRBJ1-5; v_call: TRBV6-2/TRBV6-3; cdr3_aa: ASSYPTGTGSFNQPQH
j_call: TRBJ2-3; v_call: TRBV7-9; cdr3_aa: ASRSPQGLDTQY